The 2 T cell receptor beta chains listed next were all sequenced from one sample in a study of control samples from healthy donors and cancer patients. The assay was immunoSEQ multiplex PCR, and TCRdb's table has in-frame clones only and misses some. The sample lists about 76,000 clones, around 90% seen once, with 9.5% in the top ten. The sequencing input was PBMCs. The receptors derive from a woman in her 50s with colorectal cancer.

To note about this clone: Other DNA sequences in this specimen translate into the identical CDR3. The CDR3 DNA reads as TGTGCCACCAGTGACCCGGGCTATGGCTACACCTTC. Translation gives CATSDPGYGYTF. The V call is TRBV24-1, the J call TRBJ1-2, with D unresolved. Trimming took 4 bases from V and 4 from J, leaving 6 bases between them. Germline assignment: CDR1 KGHDR and CDR2 SFDVKD. The CDR3 spans 12 residues.

The rearrangement joins TRBV5-1 to TRBJ1-6; D not certain. Germline lookup yields CDR1 SGHRS and CDR2 YFSETQ. This CDR3 is 15 amino acids long. Trimming took off 0 bases at V and 3 bases at J, with 7 bases between the two ends. The CDR3 reads CASSLDTGYNSPLHF. CDR3 DNA: TGCGCCAGCAGCTTGGACACCGGCTATAATTCACCCCTCCACTTT. The whole variable domain, remainder taken from reference TRBV5-1 and TRBJ1-6, is KAGVTQTPRYLIKTRGQQVTLSCSPISGHRSVSWYQQTPGQGLQFLFEYFSETQRNKGNFPGRFSGRQFSNSRSEMNVSTLELGDSALYLCASSLDTGYNSPLHFGNGTRLTVT.